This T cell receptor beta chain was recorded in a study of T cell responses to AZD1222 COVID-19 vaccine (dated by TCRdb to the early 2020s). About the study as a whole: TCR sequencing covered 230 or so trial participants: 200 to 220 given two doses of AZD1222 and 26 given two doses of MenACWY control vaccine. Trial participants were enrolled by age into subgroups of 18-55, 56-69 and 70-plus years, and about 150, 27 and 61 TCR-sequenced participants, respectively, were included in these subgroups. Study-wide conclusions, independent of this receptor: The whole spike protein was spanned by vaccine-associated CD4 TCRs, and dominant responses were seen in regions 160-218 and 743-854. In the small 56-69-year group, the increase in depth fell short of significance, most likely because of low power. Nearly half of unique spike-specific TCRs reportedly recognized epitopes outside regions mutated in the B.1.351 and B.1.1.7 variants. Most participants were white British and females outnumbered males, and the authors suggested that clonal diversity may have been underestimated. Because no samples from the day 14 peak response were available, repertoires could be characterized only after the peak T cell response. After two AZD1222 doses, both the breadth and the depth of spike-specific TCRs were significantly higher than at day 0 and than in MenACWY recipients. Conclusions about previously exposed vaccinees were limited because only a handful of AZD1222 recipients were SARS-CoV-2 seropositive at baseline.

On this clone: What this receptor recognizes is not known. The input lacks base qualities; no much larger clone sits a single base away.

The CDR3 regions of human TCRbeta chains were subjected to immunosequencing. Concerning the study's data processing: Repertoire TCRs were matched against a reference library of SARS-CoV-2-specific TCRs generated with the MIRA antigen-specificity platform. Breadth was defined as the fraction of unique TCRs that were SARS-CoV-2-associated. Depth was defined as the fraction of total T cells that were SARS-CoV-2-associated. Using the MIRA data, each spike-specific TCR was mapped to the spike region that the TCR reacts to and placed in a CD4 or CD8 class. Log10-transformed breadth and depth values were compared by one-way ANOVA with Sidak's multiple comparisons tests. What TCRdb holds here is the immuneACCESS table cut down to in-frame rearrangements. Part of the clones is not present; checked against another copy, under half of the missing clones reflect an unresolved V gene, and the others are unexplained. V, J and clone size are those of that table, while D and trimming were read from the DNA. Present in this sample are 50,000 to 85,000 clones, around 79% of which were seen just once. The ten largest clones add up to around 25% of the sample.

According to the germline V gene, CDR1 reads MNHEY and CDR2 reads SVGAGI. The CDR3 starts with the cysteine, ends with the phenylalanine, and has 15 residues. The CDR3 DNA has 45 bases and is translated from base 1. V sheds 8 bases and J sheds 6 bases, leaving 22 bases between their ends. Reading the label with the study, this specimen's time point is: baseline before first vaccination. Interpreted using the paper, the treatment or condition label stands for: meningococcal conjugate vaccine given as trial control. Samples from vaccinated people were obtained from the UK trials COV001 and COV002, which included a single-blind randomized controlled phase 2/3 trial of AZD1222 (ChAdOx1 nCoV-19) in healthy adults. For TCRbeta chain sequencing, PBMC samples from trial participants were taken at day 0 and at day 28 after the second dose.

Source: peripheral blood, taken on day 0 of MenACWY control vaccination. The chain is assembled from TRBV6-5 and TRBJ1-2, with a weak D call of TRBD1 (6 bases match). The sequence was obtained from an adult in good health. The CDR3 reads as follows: CASRPRRGGADGYTF. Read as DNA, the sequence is TGTGCCAGCCGCCCCCGTCGGGGGGGCGCGGATGGCTACACCTTC.